A selection of T cell receptor beta chains follows, all from one sample in a study of T cells in Graves' hyperthyroidism and ophthalmopathy. Each CDR3 protein is one row after TCRdb ran MiXCR on the multiplex PCR reads. The data show hundreds of thousands of distinct CDR3 sequences, about a sixth seen once. The sequenced sample was blood. The receptors come from an older woman with Graves' ophthalmopathy. Both conserved end residues are part of each CDR3. A D gene is named only where the DNA matches it firmly. Clone size, where shown, is once, few, many, or a class for clones that have expanded.

>many|.|TRBV6-1|TRBJ2-5
TGTGCCAGCAGTGAAGCCTGGGACGTGGAGACCCAGTACTTC
CASSEAWDVETQYF
>many|TRBD1|TRBV7-9|TRBJ2-7
TGTGCCAGCAGCTTATCAGGGGGCGGGTACTACGAGCAGTACTTC
CASSLSGGGYYEQYF
>many|TRBD1|TRBV12-3/TRBV12-4|TRBJ2-5
TGTGCCAGCAGATTGACAGGGCTTCAGGCCCAGTACTTC
CASRLTGLQAQYF
>few|.|TRBV7-2|TRBJ2-2
TGTGCCAGCACCAAATCCCTCAGGGCGGGCAGAGAGCTGTTTTTT
CASTKSLRAGRELFF
>many|TRBD1|TRBV7-8|TRBJ2-1
TGTGCCAGCAGCGTCAGGACAGGCTCCGATGAGCAGTTCTTC
CASSVRTGSDEQFF
>few|.|TRBV6-1|TRBJ1-5
TGTGCCAGCAGTCGCAAGTCAGGCGGCAATCAGCCCCAGCATTTT
CASSRKSGGNQPQHF
>many|.|TRBV6-2/TRBV6-3|TRBJ1-1
TGTGCCAGCAGACAGGGAAGGGGCACTGAAGCTTTCTTT
CASRQGRGTEAFF
>many|.|TRBV7-2|TRBJ2-7
TGTGCCAGCAGCTTAGCGCTGAGTCGGGTTGTCGAGCAGTACTTC
CASSLALSRVVEQYF
>once|TRBD1|TRBV28|TRBJ2-3
TGTGCCAGCAGTCAAAACAGGGGGCCTAGCACAGATACGCAGTATTTT
CASSQNRGPSTDTQYF
>many|TRBD1|TRBV6-1|TRBJ1-2
TGTGCCAGCAGCAGTTTGACAGGGCCACTATGGGATGGCTACACCTTC
CASSSLTGPLWDGYTF
>many|.|TRBV15|TRBJ2-3
TGTGCCACCGGGCGTAGCCCGAGCGGGACAGATACGCAGTATTTT
CATGRSPSGTDTQYF
>.|.|TRBV10-3|TRBJ2-5
TGTGCCAGTAGGTCGGGGGGCCTTGAGACCCAGTACTTC
CASRSGGLETQYF
>many|.|TRBV12-3/TRBV12-4|TRBJ2-3
TGTGCCAGCAGCCAGGGACTCTTGGGGGATACGCAGTATTTT
CASSQGLLGDTQYF
>many|.|TRBV7-8|TRBJ2-2
TGTGCCAGCAGCCGGAACACCGGGGAGCTGTTTTTT
CASSRNTGELFF
>.|TRBD2|TRBV24-1|TRBJ2-2
TGTGCCACCAGTGATGCCACGGGACTAGCGGGAGGGCCTCGAACCGGGGAGCTGTTTTTT
CATSDATGLAGGPRTGELFF
>.|TRBD1|TRBV9|TRBJ2-7
TGTGCCAGCAGCGTAGCGGGGACAGGGGCCTACGAGCAGTACTTC
CASSVAGTGAYEQYF
>.|TRBD1|TRBV6-1|TRBJ1-2
TGTGCCAGCAGTCAGCGGGACAGGGGAGGAGAGGGCTACACCTTC
CASSQRDRGGEGYTF
>.|.|TRBV10-3|TRBJ2-2
TGTGCCACTGGAGGGTCCGCGAACACCGGGGAGCTGTTTTTT
CATGGSANTGELFF
>.|.|TRBV7-2|TRBJ2-3
TGTGCCAGCAGCTTCGACCAGGGAGTAGCGCAGTATTTT
CASSFDQGVAQYF
>many|.|TRBV20-1|TRBJ2-5
TGCAGTGCTAGTCCCCCAGGGGCAGAGACCCAGTACTTC
CSASPPGAETQYF
>many|.|TRBV20-1|TRBJ2-1
TGCAGTCTCCGGGACTTCAGTGAGCAGTTCTTC
CSLRDFSEQFF
>many|TRBD1|TRBV5-5|TRBJ1-2
TGTGCCAGCAGCTGGGATACGGGACAGGGAACTAACTATGGCTACACCTTC
CASSWDTGQGTNYGYTF
>.|.|TRBV3-1|TRBJ1-2
TGTGCCAGCAGCCAAGACCCCGTAGGGAGAGCCTATGGCTACACCTTC
CASSQDPVGRAYGYTF
>.|.|TRBV2|TRBJ1-2
TGTGCCAGCAGTCTACAGTGCAATGGCTACACCTTC
CASSLQCNGYTF
>many|TRBD1|TRBV6-1|TRBJ2-5
TGTGCCAGCGCAAACAGGGGATGGGGGTCCCCCGGGGCCCAGTACTTC
CASANRGWGSPGAQYF
>many|TRBD1|TRBV25-1|TRBJ2-3
TGTGCCAGCAGTGGGGGACCAGGGACAGCTCCTAGCACAGATACGCAGTATTTT
CASSGGPGTAPSTDTQYF
>few|.|TRBV27|TRBJ1-5
TGTGCCACCCGGGGCGGGCTATATAGCAATCAGCCCCAGCATTTT
CATRGGLYSNQPQHF
>.|.|TRBV6-1|TRBJ2-1
TGTGCCAGCTACGGTTTTCTGAGCTCCAATGAGCAGTTCTTC
CASYGFLSSNEQFF
>few|.|TRBV4-3|TRBJ2-5
TGCGCCAGCAGCCAAGAAAGAGCTAGTCCGGAGACCCAGTACTTC
CASSQERASPETQYF
>many|.|TRBV5-8|TRBJ1-1
TGTGCCAGCAGCGGGCGGGGTTTGGGGACTGAAGCTTTCTTT
CASSGRGLGTEAFF
>.|TRBD2|TRBV3-1|TRBJ2-5
TGTGCCAGCAGCCGAAGAAAGAGTAGCGGGCTCCATAAGGGGAAAGAGACCCAGTACTTC
CASSRRKSSGLHKGKETQYF
>.|TRBD2|TRBV6-1|TRBJ2-7
TGTGCCAGCAGTCAGGGACTAGGATACGAGCAGTACTTC
CASSQGLGYEQYF
>many|.|TRBV27|TRBJ2-3
TGTGCCAGCAGTTTATGGGAGTACACAGATACGCAGTATTTT
CASSLWEYTDTQYF
>few|TRBD1|TRBV5-1|TRBJ2-5
TGCGCCAGCAGCTTGGGGGGACAGGGCCCTCTCCGCGACTTC
CASSLGGQGPLRDF
>many|TRBD1|TRBV18|TRBJ1-2
TGTGCCAGCTCGCGAACATCCGGGACAGAGCTCTATGGCTACACCTTC
CASSRTSGTELYGYTF
>many|.|TRBV7-9|TRBJ1-3
TGTGCCAGCAGCTCCCCCGATCGTTCCGGAAACACCATATATTTT
CASSSPDRSGNTIYF
>few|.|TRBV6-2/TRBV6-3|TRBJ1-1
TGTGCCAGCTCTACAGGATATGGGCGCGCTTTCTTT
CASSTGYGRAFF
>.|TRBD1|TRBV7-2|TRBJ2-7
TGTGCCAGCAGAAGTGGACAGGTTAGCTACGAGCAGTACTTC
CASRSGQVSYEQYF
>many|TRBD2|TRBV6-2/TRBV6-3|TRBJ2-4
TGTGCCAGCAGTTACTCGGGACTAGCGGACGTAGCCAAAAACATTCAGTACTTC
CASSYSGLADVAKNIQYF
>many|TRBD2|TRBV20-1|TRBJ2-4
TGCAGTGCTGGAATAGCGGGAGGGCCGATCATTCAGTACTTC
CSAGIAGGPIIQYF
>many|.|TRBV27|TRBJ1-5
TGTGCCAGCAGTTCCGAAAACAGGGCCAATCAGCCCCAGCATTTT
CASSSENRANQPQHF
>many|TRBD1|TRBV10-3|TRBJ2-3
TGTGCCATCAAGACGGCAGGGGGCGGGAACACAGATACGCAGTATTTT
CAIKTAGGGNTDTQYF
>.|TRBD1|TRBV20-1|TRBJ1-4
TGCAGTGCTAGTGGGGACAGGGGAGGTGAAAAACTGTTTTTT
CSASGDRGGEKLFF
>many|TRBD1|TRBV18|TRBJ1-4
TGTGCCAGCTCACCCCAGGGGGCAAGGAAAGAAAAACTGTTTTTT
CASSPQGARKEKLFF
>many|.|TRBV7-9|TRBJ2-7
TGTGCCAGCAGCTTCGAGGGCTACGAGCAGTACTTC
CASSFEGYEQYF
>.|.|TRBV2|TRBJ1-2
TGTGCCAGTAGGACCGGTGGCTACACCTTC
CASRTGGYTF
>many|.|TRBV7-3|TRBJ2-3
TGTGCCAGCAGCGGGAACTACACAGATACGCAGTATTTT
CASSGNYTDTQYF
>many|.|TRBV20-1|TRBJ1-2
TGCAGTGCTAGCCTAACAGAAGACCTTAACTATGGCTACACCTTC
CSASLTEDLNYGYTF
>many|TRBD1|TRBV14|TRBJ2-7
TGTGCCAGCAGCCAAGATTATACAGGGGTGACCTCCTACGAGCAGTACTTC
CASSQDYTGVTSYEQYF
>few|TRBD2|TRBV20-1|TRBJ2-2
TGCAGTGCTAGAAGCGGGAGTTGGACCGGGGAGCTGTTTTTT
CSARSGSWTGELFF
>.|.|TRBV30|TRBJ1-1
TGTGCCTGGAGTGGGGGTTTATCGGGGGGCACTGAAGCTTTCTTT
CAWSGGLSGGTEAFF
>.|.|TRBV11-2|TRBJ1-4
TGTACCAGCAGCCTACTTAGACCGGCCGCCTCAGATATGCCTCGCGAGAAAAAACTGTTTTTT
CTSSLLRPAASDMPREKKLFF
>many|.|TRBV12-3/TRBV12-4|TRBJ2-7
TGTGCCAGCAGTTTCCAGAGAATCAACGAGCAGTACTTC
CASSFQRINEQYF
>.|TRBD1|TRBV10-3|TRBJ2-1
TGTGCCATCGAGACAGGGAATAGGGATGAGCAGTTCTTC
CAIETGNRDEQFF
>few|TRBD1|TRBV12-5|TRBJ2-3
TGTGCTAGTGGTTCGGGACAGGAGACAGATACGCAGTATTTT
CASGSGQETDTQYF
>many|.|TRBV7-6|TRBJ2-1
TGTGCCAGCAGCACCCGCGGGTACAATGAGCAGTTCTTC
CASSTRGYNEQFF
>many|TRBD1|TRBV11-3|TRBJ2-1
TGTGCCAGCAGTAGCCGACAGGGGGCGGGGGATGAGCAGTTCTTC
CASSSRQGAGDEQFF
>many|.|TRBV20-1|TRBJ2-7
TGCAGTGGCCGGGACTCCTACGAGCAGTACTTC
CSGRDSYEQYF